This entry lists 19 T cell receptor beta chains sequenced from one sample in a study of T cells of healthy individuals. TCRdb reanalysed the 5' RACE reads using MiXCR and keeps one entry per CDR3 protein. The sample lists about 100,000 distinct CDR3 sequences; approximately 15% were seen once. These receptors all come from a human donor in good health.

This clonotype was seen only a few times. This chain joins TRBV7-3 and TRBJ2-5, with no clear D. The V end lost 0 bases, the J end lost 5 bases, and 7 bases lay between the germline ends. The CDR3 runs to 13 residues. CDR1 is SGHTA and CDR2 is FQGTGA in the germline V gene. The CDR3 spells CASSLTLGETQYF. In DNA form, the CDR3 reads TGTGCCAGCAGCTTAACGTTGGGGGAGACCCAGTACTTC.

This clonotype appeared many times. V usage is TRBV28 and J usage is TRBJ2-7; a possible D gene is TRBD1 (6 bases). Trimming removed 7 bases from V and 7 bases from J, with 11 bases in between. CDR3 size: 11 residues. CDR1 MDHEN and CDR2 SYDVKM come from the germline V gene. The chain's CDR3 is CASTTGQEQYF. The CDR3 nucleotides are TGTGCCAGCACCACCGGACAGGAGCAGTACTTC.

The chain couples TRBV19 to TRBJ1-5; D is unclear. The ends were cut back, 6 bases at V and 0 bases at J, with 6 bases in the middle. This CDR3 comprises 13 residues. Looked up from germline, CDR1 is LNHDA and CDR2 is SQIVND (reference sequence). As DNA, the CDR3 is TGTGCCAGTAGGACAAATAGCAATCAGCCCCAGCATTTT. It specifies CASRTNSNQPQHF.

This clonotype occurred many times. The genes are TRBV13 and TRBJ2-1, with 9 bases lining up with TRBD2. The germline gives CDR1 PRHDT, CDR2 FYEKMQ (reference sequence). This CDR3 region has 17 residues. J was trimmed by 4 bases and V by 2 bases; bases with no gene match: 9. The CDR3 region has the DNA TGTGCCAGCAGCTTACCCCTTAGCGGGAGCTCTTACAATGAGCAGTTCTTC. Translating it yields CASSLPLSGSSYNEQFF.

The CDR3 nucleotides read TGCAGCGTTTCCGGGACAGGGGATATCCCTCAAGAGACCCAGTACTTC. This encodes CSVSGTGDIPQETQYF. V is TRBV29-1 and J is TRBJ2-5, with TRBD1 identical over 10 bases. Germline V gene lookup returns CDR1 SQVTM and CDR2 ANQGSEA. Trimming removed 5 bases from V and 2 bases from J; junction bases left unmatched: 11. CDR3 size: 16 residues.

This clonotype has a handful of counts. The chain is built from TRBV7-9 and TRBJ2-7; no clear D gene. Germline V gene sequence: CDR1 SEHNR, CDR2 FQNEAQ (reference sequence). Deletions cut 5 bases from V and 6 bases from J, with 11 bases between. CDR3 length: 12 amino acids. CDR3 residues: CASSPSLSEQYF. Here the CDR3 DNA reads TGTGCCAGCAGCCCGAGCCTGAGCGAGCAGTACTTC.

This clonotype appeared a few times. The V call is TRBV20-1, the J call TRBJ2-2, with unresolved D. This CDR3 has 14 amino acids. Trimming took off 5 bases at V and 1 base at J, with 11 bases between the two ends. Germline V gene sequence: CDR1 DFQATT, CDR2 SNEGSKA (reference sequence). The DNA of the CDR3 is TGCAGTGCTTTGGCGGAGCTGAACACCGGGGAGCTGTTTTTT. This sequence encodes CSALAELNTGELFF.

This clonotype showed up many times. The chain recombines TRBV7-3 with TRBJ2-1; 10 nucleotides agree with TRBD1. Germline V lookup: CDR1 SGHTA, CDR2 FQGTGA. This CDR3 contains 17 residues. The trim removed 2 bases at V and 7 bases at J, leaving 11 bases unmatched. CDR3 in DNA: TGTGCCAGCAGCTTATCGGGCGGGACAGGGGCGAGGAATGAGCAGTTCTTC. Translation gives CASSLSGGTGARNEQFF. The whole variable domain, filled in from reference TRBV7-3 and TRBJ2-1, reads GAGVSQTPSNKVTEKGKYVELRCDPISGHTALYWYRQSLGQGPEFLIYFQGTGAADDSGLPNDRFFAVRPEGSVSTLKIQRTERGDSAVYLCASSLSGGTGARNEQFFGPGTRLTVL.

This clonotype was observed at least ten times. The J gene is TRBJ2-4, the V gene TRBV28; 8 bases fit TRBD2. CDR3 length: 17 amino acids. Germline loops: CDR1 MDHEN, CDR2 SYDVKM. V dropped 7 bases and J dropped 0; count of bases not matched to a gene: 11. CDR3 protein: CASKGSGTILAKNIQYF. In nucleotides, the CDR3 is TGTGCCAGCAAGGGTAGCGGGACGATCCTAGCCAAAAACATTCAGTACTTC. Using reference TRBV28 and TRBJ2-4 for the parts outside the CDR3, the full variable domain is DVKVTQSSRYLVKRTGEKVFLECVQDMDHENMFWYRQDPGLGLRLIYFSYDVKMKEKGDIPEGYSVSREKKERFSLILESASTNQTSMYLCASKGSGTILAKNIQYFGAGTRLSVL.

This clonotype was seen more than once but under ten times. The genes are TRBV20-1 and TRBJ1-5, with 11 bases fitting TRBD1. Germline values: CDR1 DFQATT, CDR2 SNEGSKA (reference sequence). Unmatched junction bases numbered 4, after V lost 6 bases and J lost 6 bases. CDR3 size: 13 residues. The CDR3 DNA reads TGCAGTGCGGGACAGGGGGTTTCTCAGCCCCAGCATTTT. This codes for CSAGQGVSQPQHF.

This clonotype came up many times. The chain has TRBV27 and TRBJ1-5; D may be TRBD1 (6 bases). Germline-derived CDR1 and CDR2 are MNHEY and SMNVEV (reference sequence). V lost 5 bases to trimming and J lost 6 bases, with 14 bases between them. The CDR3 is 14 amino acids. The CDR3 loop is CASSPQGGGQPQHF. In nucleotides, the CDR3 is TGTGCCAGCAGTCCCCAGGGAGGGGGTCAGCCCCAGCATTTT.

This clonotype was recorded many times. The chain couples TRBV20-1 to TRBJ2-3; the match to TRBD2 covers 12 bases. Germline assignment: CDR1 DFQATT and CDR2 SNEGSKA (reference sequence). The V and J ends lost 6 bases and 6 bases, in that order; junction bases with no gene match: 7. This CDR3 comprises 14 residues. The CDR3 is CSAPTSGSSDTQYF. CDR3 sequence (DNA): TGCAGTGCCCCGACTAGCGGGAGTTCGGATACGCAGTATTTT.

This rearrangement joins TRBV7-9 to TRBJ2-7; 10 nucleotides align to TRBD1. After removal of 4 bases from V and 7 bases from J, the junction contained 13 bases not matched to a gene. The CDR3 runs to 16 residues. Per germline, CDR1 SEHNR and CDR2 FQNEAQ (reference sequence). CDR3 in amino acids: CASSSGKTGGLGEQYF. The CDR3 DNA reads TGTGCCAGCAGCTCTGGCAAGACAGGGGGCCTGGGGGAGCAGTACTTC. The whole variable domain, filled in from reference TRBV7-9 and TRBJ2-7, reads DTGVSQNPRHKITKRGQNVTFRCDPISEHNRLYWYRQTLGQGPEFLTYFQNEAQLEKSRLLSDRFSAERPKGSFSTLEIQRTEQGDSAMYLCASSSGKTGGLGEQYFGPGTRLTVT.

The chain uses TRBV4-2 and TRBJ1-5; D possibly corresponds to TRBD1 (6 bases). This CDR3 comprises 15 residues. Germline CDR1 LGHNA, CDR2 YNFKEQ. V gave up 1 base and J gave up 3 bases, with 10 bases separating them. CDR3 residues: CASSQVQGPNQPQHF. The CDR3 bases are TGTGCCAGCAGCCAAGTCCAGGGGCCCAATCAGCCCCAGCATTTT.

At least ten counts were recorded for this clonotype. The chain employs TRBV20-1 and TRBJ2-5, with D perhaps TRBD1 or TRBD2 (6 bases each). Germline assignment: CDR1 DFQATT and CDR2 SNEGSKA (reference sequence). V was trimmed by 4 bases and J by 5 bases, leaving 20 bases between them. The CDR3 loop spans 15 amino acids. In DNA, the CDR3 is TGCAGTGCTACAACCTATATGTCGGGGGCTGAGACCCAGTACTTC. Translation gives CSATTYMSGAETQYF.

V gene TRBV12-3 or TRBV12-4 combines with J gene TRBJ1-5, with 7 bases identical to TRBD1. The CDR3 is made up of 14 amino acids. Germline trimming cut 7 bases from V and 4 bases from J; bases unmatched to any gene: 7. The CDR3 loop reads CASTRQGWNQPQHF. CDR3 sequence (DNA): TGTGCCAGCACCCGACAGGGTTGGAATCAGCCCCAGCATTTT.

This clonotype was counted many times. The chain links TRBV5-1 to TRBJ2-5; 9 bases match TRBD1. The CDR3 is 13 amino acids. Germline V gene data show CDR1 as SGHRS and CDR2 as YFSETQ. V was pared by 4 bases and J by 5 bases, with 3 bases of the junction left unmatched. The CDR3 loop reads CASSIQGAETQYF. The DNA of the CDR3 is TGCGCCAGCAGCATACAGGGGGCTGAGACCCAGTACTTC.

This clonotype was seen repeatedly, ten times or more. The genes are TRBV11-2 and TRBJ2-1; D remains unclear. CDR1 and CDR2 from the germline V gene are SGHAT and FQNNGV. V was clipped by 0 bases and J by 10 bases, with 10 bases between them. The CDR3 is made up of 13 amino acids. The CDR3 reads CASSLDLAREQFF. CDR3 in DNA: TGTGCCAGCAGCTTAGATCTCGCTCGGGAGCAGTTCTTC.

At least ten counts were recorded for this clonotype. V and J are TRBV28 and TRBJ1-5; D is unresolved. The CDR3 runs to 14 residues. Germline V gene data show CDR1 as MDHEN and CDR2 as SYDVKM. V lost 10 bases, J lost 4 bases, and 17 bases lay in between. The CDR3 protein is CATFLQLDNQPQHF. CDR3 nucleotides: TGTGCCACCTTCTTGCAGCTGGATAATCAGCCCCAGCATTTT.